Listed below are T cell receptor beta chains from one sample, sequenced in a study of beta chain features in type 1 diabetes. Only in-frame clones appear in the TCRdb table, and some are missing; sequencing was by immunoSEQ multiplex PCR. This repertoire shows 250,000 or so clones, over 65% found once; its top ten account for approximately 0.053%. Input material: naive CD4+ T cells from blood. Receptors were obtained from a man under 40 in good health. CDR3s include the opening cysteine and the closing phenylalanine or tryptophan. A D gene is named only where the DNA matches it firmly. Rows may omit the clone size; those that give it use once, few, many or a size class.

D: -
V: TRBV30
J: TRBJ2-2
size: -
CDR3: CACQAGLAGELFF
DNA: TGTGCCTGCCAAGCAGGTCTAGCCGGGGAGCTGTTTTTT

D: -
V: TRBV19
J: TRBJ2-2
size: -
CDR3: CASSIGTPNTGELFF
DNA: TGTGCCAGTAGTATCGGGACGCCGAACACCGGGGAGCTGTTTTTT

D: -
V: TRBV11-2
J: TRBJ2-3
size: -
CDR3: CASSLDQQVRGTDTQYF
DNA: TGTGCCAGCAGCTTAGATCAGCAGGTCCGTGGCACAGATACGCAGTATTTT

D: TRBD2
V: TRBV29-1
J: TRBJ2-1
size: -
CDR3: CSVSSGPGNEQFF
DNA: TGCAGCGTATCTAGCGGGCCTGGCAATGAGCAGTTCTTC

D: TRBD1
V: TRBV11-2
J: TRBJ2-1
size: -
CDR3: CASSLSTGGALNNEQFF
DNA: TGTGCCAGCAGCTTATCTACAGGGGGAGCGCTCAACAATGAGCAGTTCTTC

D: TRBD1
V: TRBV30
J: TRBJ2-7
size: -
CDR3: CAWGQGAYEQYF
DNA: TGTGCCTGGGGACAGGGAGCCTACGAGCAGTACTTC

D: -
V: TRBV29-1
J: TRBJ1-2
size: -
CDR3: CSVEPRGSYGYTF
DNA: TGCAGCGTAGAACCAAGAGGAAGCTATGGCTACACCTTC

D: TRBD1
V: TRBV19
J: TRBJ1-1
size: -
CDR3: CASSPGQGTEAFF
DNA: TGTGCCAGTAGTCCCGGACAGGGCACTGAAGCTTTCTTT

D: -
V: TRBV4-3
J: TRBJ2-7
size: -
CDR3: CASSQTAGTGYEQYF
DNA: TGCGCCAGCAGCCAAACCGCTGGGACGGGCTACGAGCAGTACTTC

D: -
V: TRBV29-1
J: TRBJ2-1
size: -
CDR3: CSVDTDGSSYNEQFF
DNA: TGCAGCGTTGATACCGACGGATCCTCCTACAATGAGCAGTTCTTC

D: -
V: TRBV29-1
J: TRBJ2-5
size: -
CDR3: CSVVGGAETQYF
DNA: TGCAGCGTTGTAGGCGGGGCAGAGACCCAGTACTTC

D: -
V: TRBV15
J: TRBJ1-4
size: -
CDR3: CATSRATGITNEKLFF
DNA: TGTGCCACCAGCAGAGCTACAGGGATAACTAATGAAAAACTGTTTTTT

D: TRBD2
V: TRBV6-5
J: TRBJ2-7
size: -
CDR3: CASSYTSGRTEQYF
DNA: TGTGCCAGCAGTTACACTAGCGGGAGGACCGAGCAGTACTTC

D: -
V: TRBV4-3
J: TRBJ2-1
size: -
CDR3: CASSQDLAFSEQFF
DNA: TGCGCCAGCAGCCAAGATCTGGCATTCAGTGAGCAGTTCTTC

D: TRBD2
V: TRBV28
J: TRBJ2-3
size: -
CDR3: CASSVAGSTDTQYF
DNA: TGTGCCAGCAGTGTAGCGGGGAGCACAGATACGCAGTATTTT

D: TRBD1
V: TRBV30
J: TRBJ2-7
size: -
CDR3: CAWSPGDRGPSEQYF
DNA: TGTGCCTGGAGCCCCGGGGACAGGGGACCGAGCGAGCAGTACTTC

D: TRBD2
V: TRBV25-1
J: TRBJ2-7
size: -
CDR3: CASISGSSYEQYF
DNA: TGTGCCAGTATTAGCGGGAGTAGTTACGAGCAGTACTTC

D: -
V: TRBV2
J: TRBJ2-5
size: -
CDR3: CASSEERGDGETQYF
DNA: TGTGCCAGCAGTGAAGAAAGGGGTGATGGAGAGACCCAGTACTTC

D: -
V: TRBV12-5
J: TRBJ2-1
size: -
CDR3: CASYRGIGAYNEQFF
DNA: TGTGCTAGTTACCGCGGAATCGGAGCCTACAATGAGCAGTTCTTC

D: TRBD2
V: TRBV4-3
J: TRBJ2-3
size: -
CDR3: CASSQDTSGRPLDTQYF
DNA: TGCGCCAGCAGCCAAGATACTAGCGGGAGGCCCTTGGATACGCAGTATTTT

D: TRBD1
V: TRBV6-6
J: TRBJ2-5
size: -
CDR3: CASSLLDRDQTQYF
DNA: TGTGCCAGCAGTTTACTGGACAGGGATCAGACCCAGTACTTC

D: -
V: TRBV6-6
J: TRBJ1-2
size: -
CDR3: CASSYSAGIDYTF
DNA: TGTGCCAGCAGTTACTCGGCTGGTATCGACTACACCTTC

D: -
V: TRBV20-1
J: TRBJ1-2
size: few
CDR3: CSARGTGYTF
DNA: TGCAGTGCTAGAGGGACCGGCTACACCTTC

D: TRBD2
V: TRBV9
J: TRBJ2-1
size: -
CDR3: CASSVGLAGASYNEQFF
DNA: TGTGCCAGCAGCGTAGGGTTAGCGGGAGCTTCTTACAATGAGCAGTTCTTC

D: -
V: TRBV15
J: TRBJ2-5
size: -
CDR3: CATSRDRRGRETQYF
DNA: TGTGCCACCAGCAGAGATCGGAGGGGCAGGGAGACCCAGTACTTC

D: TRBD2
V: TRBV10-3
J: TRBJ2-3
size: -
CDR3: CAISLAGITDTQYF
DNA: TGTGCCATCAGTCTAGCGGGAATCACAGATACGCAGTATTTT

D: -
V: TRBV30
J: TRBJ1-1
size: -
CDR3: CAWSVRMGTTGTEAFF
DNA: TGTGCCTGGAGTGTACGTATGGGAACAACGGGCACTGAAGCTTTCTTT

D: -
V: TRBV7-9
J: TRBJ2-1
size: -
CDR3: CASSLSTAEQFF
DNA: TGTGCCAGCAGCCTCTCGACGGCGGAGCAGTTCTTC